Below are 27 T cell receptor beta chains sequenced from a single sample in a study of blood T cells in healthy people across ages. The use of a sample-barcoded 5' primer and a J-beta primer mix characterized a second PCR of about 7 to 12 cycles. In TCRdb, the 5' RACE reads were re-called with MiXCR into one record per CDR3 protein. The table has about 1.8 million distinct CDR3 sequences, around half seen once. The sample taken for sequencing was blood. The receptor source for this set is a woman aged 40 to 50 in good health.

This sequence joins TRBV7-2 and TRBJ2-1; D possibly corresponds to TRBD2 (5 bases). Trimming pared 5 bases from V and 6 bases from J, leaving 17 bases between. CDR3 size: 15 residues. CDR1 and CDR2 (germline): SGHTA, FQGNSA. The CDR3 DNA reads TGTGCCAGCAGCGCGCAAGACGGGGATTTCAATGAGCAGTTCTTC. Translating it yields CASSAQDGDFNEQFF.

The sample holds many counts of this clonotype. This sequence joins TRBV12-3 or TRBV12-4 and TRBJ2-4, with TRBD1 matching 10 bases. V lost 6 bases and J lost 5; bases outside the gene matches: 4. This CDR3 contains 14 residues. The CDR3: CASSRGQGENIQYF. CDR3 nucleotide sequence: TGTGCCAGCAGCCGCGGACAGGGGGAAAACATTCAGTACTTC.

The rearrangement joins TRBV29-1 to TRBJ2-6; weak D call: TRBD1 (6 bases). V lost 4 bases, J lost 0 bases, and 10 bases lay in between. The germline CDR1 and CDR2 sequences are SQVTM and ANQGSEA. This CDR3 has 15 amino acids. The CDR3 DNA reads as TGCAGCGTTGCCCAGGGGCACTCTGGGGCCAACGTCCTGACTTTC. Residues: CSVAQGHSGANVLTF.

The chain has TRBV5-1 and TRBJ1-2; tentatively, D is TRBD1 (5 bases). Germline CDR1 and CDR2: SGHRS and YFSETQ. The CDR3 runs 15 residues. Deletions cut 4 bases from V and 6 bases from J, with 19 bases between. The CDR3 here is CASSGLRDSWDGYTF. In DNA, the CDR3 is TGCGCCAGCAGCGGCCTCCGGGACTCCTGGGATGGCTACACCTTC.

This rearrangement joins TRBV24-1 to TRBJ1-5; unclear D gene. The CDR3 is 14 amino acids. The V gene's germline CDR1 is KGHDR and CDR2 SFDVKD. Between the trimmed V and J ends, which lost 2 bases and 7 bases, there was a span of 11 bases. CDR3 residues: CATSDYGPDQPQHF. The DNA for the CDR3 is TGTGCCACCAGTGATTACGGTCCTGACCAGCCCCAGCATTTT.

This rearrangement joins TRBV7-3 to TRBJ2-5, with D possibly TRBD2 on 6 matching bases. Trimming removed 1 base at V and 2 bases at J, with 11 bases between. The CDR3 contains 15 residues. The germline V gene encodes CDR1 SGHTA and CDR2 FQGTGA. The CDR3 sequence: CASSLIGAGQETQYF. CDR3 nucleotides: TGTGCCAGCAGCTTAATCGGGGCGGGGCAAGAGACCCAGTACTTC.

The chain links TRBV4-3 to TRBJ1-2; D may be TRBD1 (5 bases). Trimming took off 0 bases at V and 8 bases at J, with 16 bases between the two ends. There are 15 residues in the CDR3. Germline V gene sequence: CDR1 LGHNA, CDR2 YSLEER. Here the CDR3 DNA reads TGCGCCAGCAGCCAAGATCGGGGGGACCGAGGGGGCTACACCTTC. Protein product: CASSQDRGDRGGYTF.

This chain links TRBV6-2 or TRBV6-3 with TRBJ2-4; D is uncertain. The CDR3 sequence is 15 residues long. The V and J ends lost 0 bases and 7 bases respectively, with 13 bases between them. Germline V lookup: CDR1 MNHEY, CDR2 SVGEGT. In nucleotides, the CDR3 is TGTGCCAGCAGTTACTCGAGTGGTCCGGTGAACATTCAGTACTTC. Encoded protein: CASSYSSGPVNIQYF.

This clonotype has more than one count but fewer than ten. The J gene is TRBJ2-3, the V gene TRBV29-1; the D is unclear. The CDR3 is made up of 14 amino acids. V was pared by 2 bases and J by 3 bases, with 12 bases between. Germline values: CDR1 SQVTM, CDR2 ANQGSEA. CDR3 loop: CSVEKLARTDTQYF. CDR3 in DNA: TGCAGCGTTGAAAAGTTGGCGCGGACAGATACGCAGTATTTT.

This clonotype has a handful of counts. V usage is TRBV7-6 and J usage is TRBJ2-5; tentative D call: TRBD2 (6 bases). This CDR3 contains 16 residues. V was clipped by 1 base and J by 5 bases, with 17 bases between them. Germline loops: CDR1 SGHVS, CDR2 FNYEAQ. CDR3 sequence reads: CASSLGPTGVYETQYF. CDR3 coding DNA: TGTGCCAGCAGCTTAGGTCCAACGGGGGTTTACGAGACCCAGTACTTC. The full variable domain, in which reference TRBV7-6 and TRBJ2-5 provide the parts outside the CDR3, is GAGVSQSPRYKVTKRGQDVALRCDPISGHVSLYWYRQALGQGPEFLTYFNYEAQQDKSGLPNDRFSAERPEGSISTLTIQRTEQRDSAMYRCASSLGPTGVYETQYFGPGTRLLVL.

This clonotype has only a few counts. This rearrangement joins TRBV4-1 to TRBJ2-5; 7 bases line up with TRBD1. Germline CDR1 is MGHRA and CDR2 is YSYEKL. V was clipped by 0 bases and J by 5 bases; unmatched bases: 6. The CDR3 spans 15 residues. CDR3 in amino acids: CASSQDQQGNETQYF. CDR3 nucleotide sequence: TGCGCCAGCAGCCAAGACCAACAGGGGAACGAGACCCAGTACTTC.

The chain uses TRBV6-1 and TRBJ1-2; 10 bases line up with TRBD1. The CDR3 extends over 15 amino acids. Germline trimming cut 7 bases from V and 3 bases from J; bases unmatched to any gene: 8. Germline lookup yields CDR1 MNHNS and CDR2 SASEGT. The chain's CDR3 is CASTIGQGGHYGYTF. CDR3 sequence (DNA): TGTGCCAGCACCATCGGACAGGGGGGACACTATGGCTACACCTTC.

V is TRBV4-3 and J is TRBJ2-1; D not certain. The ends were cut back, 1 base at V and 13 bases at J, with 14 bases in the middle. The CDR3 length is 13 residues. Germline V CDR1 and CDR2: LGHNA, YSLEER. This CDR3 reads CASSQGSLQTQFF. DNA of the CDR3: TGCGCCAGCAGCCAAGGGAGTCTGCAGACCCAGTTCTTC.

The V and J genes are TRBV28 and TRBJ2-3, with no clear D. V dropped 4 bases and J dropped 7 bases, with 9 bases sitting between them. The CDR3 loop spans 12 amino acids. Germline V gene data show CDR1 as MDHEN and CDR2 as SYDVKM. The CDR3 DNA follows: TGTGCCAGCAGTTCTCCGGTCAATACGCAGTATTTT. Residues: CASSSPVNTQYF.

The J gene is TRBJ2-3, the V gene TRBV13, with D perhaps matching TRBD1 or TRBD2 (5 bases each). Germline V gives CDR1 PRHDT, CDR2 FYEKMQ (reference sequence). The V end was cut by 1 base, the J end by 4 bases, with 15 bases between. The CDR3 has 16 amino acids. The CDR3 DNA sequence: TGTGCCAGCAGCTTAGAAGACGGGGCGAGGTCAGATACGCAGTATTTT. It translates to CASSLEDGARSDTQYF.

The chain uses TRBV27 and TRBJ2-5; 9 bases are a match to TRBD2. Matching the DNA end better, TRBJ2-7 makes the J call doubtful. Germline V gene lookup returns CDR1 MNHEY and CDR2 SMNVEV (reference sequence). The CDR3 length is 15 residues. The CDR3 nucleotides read TGTGCCAGCAGTCCGCGGATAGCGGGGGTATTCGAGCAGTACTTC. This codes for CASSPRIAGVFEQYF.

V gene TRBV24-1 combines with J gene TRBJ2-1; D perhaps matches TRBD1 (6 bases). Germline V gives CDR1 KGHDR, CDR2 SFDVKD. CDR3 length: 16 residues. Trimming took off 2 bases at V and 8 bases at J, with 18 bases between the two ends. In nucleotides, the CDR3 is TGTGCCACCAGTGATTCGGCAGGGGACAAGTACGATGAGCAGTTCTTC. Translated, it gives CATSDSAGDKYDEQFF.

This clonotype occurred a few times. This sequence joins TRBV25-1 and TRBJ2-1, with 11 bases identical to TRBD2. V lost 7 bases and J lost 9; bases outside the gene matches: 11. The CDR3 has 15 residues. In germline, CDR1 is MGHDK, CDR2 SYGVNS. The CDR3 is CASNSGGGTGGEQFF. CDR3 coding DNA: TGTGCCAGCAATAGCGGGGGGGGGACAGGTGGTGAGCAGTTCTTC.

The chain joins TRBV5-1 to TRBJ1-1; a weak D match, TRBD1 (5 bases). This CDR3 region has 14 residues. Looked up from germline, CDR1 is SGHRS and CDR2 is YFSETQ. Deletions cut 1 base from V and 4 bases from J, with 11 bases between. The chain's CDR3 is CASSLRGTSTEAFF. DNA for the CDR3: TGCGCCAGCAGCTTGAGAGGGACTAGCACTGAAGCTTTCTTT.

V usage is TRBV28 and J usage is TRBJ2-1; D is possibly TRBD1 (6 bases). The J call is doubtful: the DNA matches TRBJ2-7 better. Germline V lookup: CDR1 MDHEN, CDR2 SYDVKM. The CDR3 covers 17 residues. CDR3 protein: CASSSVRTASSYNEQYF. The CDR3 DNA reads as TGTGCCAGCTCTTCGGTGAGGACAGCTTCCTCCTACAATGAGCAGTACTTC.

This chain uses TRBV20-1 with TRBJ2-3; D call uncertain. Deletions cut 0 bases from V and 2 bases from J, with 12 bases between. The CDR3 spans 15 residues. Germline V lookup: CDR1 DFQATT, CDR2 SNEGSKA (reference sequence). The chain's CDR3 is CSARDYSRNTDTQYF. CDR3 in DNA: TGCAGTGCTAGAGATTATTCGAGGAACACAGATACGCAGTATTTT.

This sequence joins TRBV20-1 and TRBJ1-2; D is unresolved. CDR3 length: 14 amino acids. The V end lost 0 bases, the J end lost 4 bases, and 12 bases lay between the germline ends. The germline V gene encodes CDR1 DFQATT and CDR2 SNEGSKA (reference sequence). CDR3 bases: TGCAGTGCTAGAGATTCCGGACGGGTCTATGGCTACACCTTC. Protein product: CSARDSGRVYGYTF.

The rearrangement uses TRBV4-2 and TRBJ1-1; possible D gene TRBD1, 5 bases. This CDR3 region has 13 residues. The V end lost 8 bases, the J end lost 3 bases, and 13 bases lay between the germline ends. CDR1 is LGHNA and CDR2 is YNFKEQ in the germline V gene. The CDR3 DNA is TGTGCCAGCCTCTCAACGGGGGACACTGAAGCTTTCTTT. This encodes CASLSTGDTEAFF.

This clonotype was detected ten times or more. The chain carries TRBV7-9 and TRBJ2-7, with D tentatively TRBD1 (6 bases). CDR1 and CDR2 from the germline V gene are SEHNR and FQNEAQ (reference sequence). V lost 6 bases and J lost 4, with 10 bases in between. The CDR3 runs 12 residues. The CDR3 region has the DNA TGTGCCAGCAGTAAACAGGGTTACGAGCAGTACTTC. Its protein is CASSKQGYEQYF. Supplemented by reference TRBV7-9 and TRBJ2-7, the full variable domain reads DTGVSQNPRHKITKRGQNVTFRCDPISEHNRLYWYRQTLGQGPEFLTYFQNEAQLEKSRLLSDRFSAERPKGSFSTLEIQRTEQGDSAMYLCASSKQGYEQYFGPGTRLTVT.

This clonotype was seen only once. The CDR3 nucleotides are TGCAGTGCTAGACGGAGCGAATCCTACGAGCAGTACTTC. The encoded protein is CSARRSESYEQYF. The rearrangement links TRBV20-1 to TRBJ2-7; no clear D gene. Per germline, CDR1 DFQATT and CDR2 SNEGSKA (reference sequence). Trimming removed 2 bases at V and 1 base at J, with 9 bases between. This CDR3 comprises 13 residues.

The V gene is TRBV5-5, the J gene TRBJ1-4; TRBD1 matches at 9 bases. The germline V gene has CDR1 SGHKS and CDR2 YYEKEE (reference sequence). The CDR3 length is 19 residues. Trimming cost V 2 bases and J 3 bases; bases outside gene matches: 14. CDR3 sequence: CASSFGGQGRPLSNEKLFF. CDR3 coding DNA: TGTGCCAGCAGCTTCGGTGGACAGGGGAGACCTCTCTCTAATGAAAAACTGTTTTTT.

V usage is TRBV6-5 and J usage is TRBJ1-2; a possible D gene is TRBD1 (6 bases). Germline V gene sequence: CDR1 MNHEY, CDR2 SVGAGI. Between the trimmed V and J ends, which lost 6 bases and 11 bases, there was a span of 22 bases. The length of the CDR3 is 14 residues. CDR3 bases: TGTGCCAGCAGGCCTGCCGGGACACCCGGTGGGTACACCTTC. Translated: CASRPAGTPGGYTF.